This TCR beta chain originates from a study of cytomegalovirus exposure and HLA in healthy donors. At the level of the study: Caucasian-associated ancestry cluster membership applied to just over 80% of over 350 genotyped donors.

The primer mix had 60 Vbeta and 13 Jbeta primers. The data were produced by immunoSEQ multiplex PCR, yet TCRdb's version contains in-frame clones alone and is incomplete. The sample has 150,000 to 200,000 clones, about 73% seen once. The CDR3 length is 15 residues. Trimming removed 2 bases from V and 3 bases from J; junction bases left unmatched: 3. CDR1 and CDR2 from the germline V gene are SEHNR and FQNEAQ (reference sequence). The chain recombines TRBV7-9 with TRBJ1-4; the match to TRBD1 covers 7 bases. This clonotype was sampled from a woman in her forties in good health and CMV-seronegative. Specimen: PBMCs. This chain's CDR3 is CASSLRQGSNEKLFF. CDR3 nucleotides: TGTGCCAGCAGCTTAAGACAGGGTTCTAATGAAAAACTGTTTTTT.